One sample yielded the 13 T cell receptor beta chains listed below, sequenced in a study of blood T cell repertoires in COVID-19. Some clones are missing from TCRdb's copy, which holds only in-frame ones; the method was immunoSEQ multiplex PCR. This table has about 260,000 clones, roughly 86% appearing once. Sequences were obtained from PBMCs or T cells enriched from blood (not recorded which). Receptors originate from a woman aged 45 to 65 who had recovered from COVID-19.

The chain is built from TRBV7-8 and TRBJ2-1; D is possibly TRBD2 (5 bases). The CDR3 length is 11 residues. The V end was cut by 6 bases, the J end by 5 bases, with 5 bases between. In germline, CDR1 is SGHVS, CDR2 FQNEAQ. CDR3 sequence (DNA): TGTGCCAGCAGGACTAACAATGAGCAGTTCTTC. Its protein is CASRTNNEQFF.

J is TRBJ2-7 and V is TRBV4-1, with a weak D call TRBD1 (6 bases). The CDR3 covers 14 residues. Germline CDR1 is MGHRA and CDR2 is YSYEKL. V lost 3 bases, J lost 6 bases, and 15 bases lay in between. The CDR3 loop is CASSQGHGPLEQYF. CDR3 bases: TGCGCCAGCAGCCAGGGACACGGGCCTCTCGAGCAGTACTTC.

This clone was seen once. This rearrangement joins TRBV5-1 to TRBJ2-7; a possible D gene is TRBD2 (5 bases). Germline CDR1 reads SGHRS; CDR2 reads YFSETQ. Deletions cut 3 bases from V and 3 bases from J, with 13 bases between. The CDR3 runs to 14 residues. The CDR3 here is CASSSGRGIYEQYF. The CDR3 DNA follows: TGCGCCAGCAGCTCCGGTCGGGGAATCTACGAGCAGTACTTC.

V gene TRBV18 combines with J gene TRBJ1-5; D might be TRBD1 (5 bases). V lost 3 bases to trimming and J lost 7 bases, with 10 bases between them. The CDR3 length is 13 residues. Germline CDR1 reads KGHSH; CDR2 reads LQKENI. The chain's CDR3 is CASSPQRDQPQHF. The CDR3 coding sequence is TGTGCCAGCTCACCTCAGCGGGACCAGCCCCAGCATTTT.

The rearrangement links TRBV30 to TRBJ2-7, with unresolved D. Trimming cost V 1 base and J 1 base, with 11 bases left between them. CDR1 is GTSNPN, CDR2 SVGIG, per germline (reference sequence). The CDR3 extends over 14 amino acids. As DNA, the CDR3 is TGTGCCTGGAGTGAATTGCGGCAGTCCTACGAGCAGTACTTC. This sequence encodes CAWSELRQSYEQYF.

The chain couples TRBV19 to TRBJ2-5; 7 nucleotides match TRBD1. V was pared by 5 bases and J by 7 bases, with 10 bases of the junction left unmatched. The CDR3 is 14 residues long. Germline V gene lookup returns CDR1 LNHDA and CDR2 SQIVND (reference sequence). The CDR3: CASSSQGQSGTQYF. The CDR3, as DNA: TGTGCCAGTAGTTCCCAGGGACAGTCTGGGACCCAGTACTTC. The full variable domain, in which reference TRBV19 and TRBJ2-5 provide the parts outside the CDR3, is DGGITQSPKYLFRKEGQNVTLSCEQNLNHDAMYWYRQDPGQGLRLIYYSQIVNDFQKGDIAEGYSVSREKKESFPLTVTSAQKNPTAFYLCASSSQGQSGTQYFGPGTRLLVL.

The chain's CDR3 is CASSPVEGLVTNEKLFF. The CDR3 DNA follows: TGTGCCAGCAGCCCTGTGGAGGGTCTGGTGACTAATGAAAAACTGTTTTTT. The chain has TRBV11-2 and TRBJ1-4; no clear D gene. V dropped 5 bases and J dropped 2 bases, with 18 bases sitting between them. From germline, CDR1 is SGHAT and CDR2 FQNNGV. This CDR3 has 17 residues. Variable domain in full (rest from reference TRBV11-2 and TRBJ1-4): EAGVAQSPRYKIIEKRQSVAFWCNPISGHATLYWYQQILGQGPKLLIQFQNNGVVDDSQLPKDRFSAERLKGVDSTLKIQPAKLEDSAVYLCASSPVEGLVTNEKLFFGSGTQLSVL.

The chain links TRBV18 to TRBJ1-6, with TRBD1 matching over 9 bases. V trimming: 4 bases; J trimming: 5 bases; junction bases outside the gene matches: 3. The CDR3 loop spans 15 amino acids. CDR1 and CDR2 from the germline V gene are KGHSH and LQKENI. CDR3 sequence: CASSLGQGNNSPLHF. CDR3 in DNA: TGTGCCAGCTCACTGGGACAGGGCAATAATTCACCCCTCCACTTT.

V gene TRBV4-3 combines with J gene TRBJ2-5, with 7 nucleotides matching TRBD2. The V gene end was trimmed by 0 bases and the J gene end by 5 bases; junction bases not matched to a gene: 6. Germline values: CDR1 LGHNA, CDR2 YSLEER. The CDR3 is 15 residues long. The CDR3 nucleotides are TGCGCCAGCAGCCAAGATGTGGGGGGGGTCGAGACCCAGTACTTC. This translates into CASSQDVGGVETQYF.

This clone turned up a few times. The chain uses TRBV30 and TRBJ1-1, with TRBD1 matching 7 bases. The CDR3 totals 11 residues. From germline, CDR1 is GTSNPN and CDR2 SVGIG (reference sequence). V was pared by 2 bases and J by 8 bases, with 2 bases of the junction left unmatched. This chain's CDR3 is CAWSWGQEAFF. In DNA form, the CDR3 reads TGTGCCTGGAGTTGGGGACAGGAAGCTTTCTTT.

The chain combines TRBV30 with TRBJ1-1, with a possible D match to TRBD1 (5 bases). The CDR3 is 10 residues long. Germline assignment: CDR1 GTSNPN and CDR2 SVGIG (reference sequence). Trimming pared 4 bases from V and 10 bases from J, leaving 10 bases between. In DNA, the CDR3 is TGTGCCTGGACGGGGGTTACAGCTTTCTTT. It is translated as CAWTGVTAFF. Drawing the rest from reference TRBV30 and TRBJ1-1, the complete variable domain is SQTIHQWPATLVQPVGSPLSLECTVEGTSNPNLYWYRQAAGRGLQLLFYSVGIGQISSEVPQNLSASRPQDRQFILSSKKLLLSDSGFYLCAWTGVTAFFGQGTRLTVV.

V is TRBV9 and J is TRBJ2-2; no clear D gene. Germline V CDR1 and CDR2: SGDLS, YYNGEE. CDR3 length: 14 residues. The ends were cut back, 0 bases at V and 0 bases at J, with 3 bases in the middle. The CDR3 region is CASSVDSNTGELFF. The CDR3 DNA reads TGTGCCAGCAGCGTAGACTCGAACACCGGGGAGCTGTTTTTT.

This sequence joins TRBV5-1 and TRBJ2-1, with 11 positions matching TRBD2. Losses at the gene ends were 5 bases for V and 4 bases for J; bases not matched to a gene: 8. This CDR3 has 16 amino acids. From germline, CDR1 is SGHRS and CDR2 YFSETQ. The chain's CDR3 is CASSLLAGVGYNEQFF. Here the CDR3 DNA reads TGCGCCAGCAGTTTACTAGCGGGAGTGGGGTACAATGAGCAGTTCTTC.